This is a list of T cell receptor beta chains from one sample in a study of CD8+ T cells in alopecia areata. Measured with immunoSEQ multiplex PCR; TCRdb has only the in-frame clones, and not every one. The data show about 110,000 clones, with roughly 60% seen just once and 20% to 25% held by the top ten. Sequencing input: CD8+ T cells sorted from blood. Source of these receptors: a human donor in good health. CDR3s include the opening cysteine and the closing phenylalanine or tryptophan. A clone size is listed for some rows: how often the clone was seen (once, few, many), or a class if it is expanded.

TRBV20-1	TRBJ1-1	once	CSAGQGEAFF
TRBV28	TRBJ2-4	NA	CASSLLDGKNIQYF
TRBV13	TRBJ1-1	NA	CASSPSSTVNTEAFF
TRBV2	TRBJ1-2	NA	CASPAQGDYGYTF
TRBV29-1	TRBJ2-7	few	CSVVASAYEQYF
TRBV29-1	TRBJ2-3	few	CSVGFLEGRPDLTDTQYF
TRBV5-4	TRBJ1-1	few	CASSLEDSATEAFF
TRBV6-6	TRBJ1-5	NA	CASGNRGRQPQHF
TRBV30	TRBJ2-3	NA	CAWSPGTGVYTDTQYF
TRBV5-6	TRBJ2-7	NA	CASSWGNPYEQYF
TRBV30	TRBJ2-7	NA	CAWSGEVSYEQYF
TRBV9	TRBJ2-3	NA	CASSAGLADTDTQYF
TRBV4-3	TRBJ2-2	NA	CASSQGVAGNPGELFF
TRBV1	TRBJ1-2	once	CTSSQDIRRTGGGIGYTF
TRBV5-1	TRBJ2-7	NA	CASSLVQGPRNEQYF
TRBV28	TRBJ1-5	NA	CASSLWGTPEGGCCNQPQHF
TRBV7-9	TRBJ2-5	NA	CASSSSLAETQYF
TRBV28	TRBJ2-2	NA	CASSLAGDNTGELFF
TRBV19	TRBJ2-7	NA	CASSPRFHYEQYF
TRBV25-1	TRBJ1-5	NA	CASSLGNQPQHF
TRBV9	TRBJ1-1	few	CASSVTGLGEAFF
TRBV2	TRBJ2-3	NA	CASREKTGYTDTQYF
TRBV13	TRBJ2-5	few	CASSSGVGAETQYF
TRBV29-1	TRBJ2-7	few	CSVLVWETYEQYF
TRBV2	TRBJ2-1	few	CASSWDRGLNEQFF
TRBV5-1	TRBJ2-3	few	CASSSGTSGGTDTQYF
TRBV13	TRBJ1-5	NA	CASSLGTGGGQPQHF
TRBV7-9	TRBJ2-5	NA	CASQRSQETQYF